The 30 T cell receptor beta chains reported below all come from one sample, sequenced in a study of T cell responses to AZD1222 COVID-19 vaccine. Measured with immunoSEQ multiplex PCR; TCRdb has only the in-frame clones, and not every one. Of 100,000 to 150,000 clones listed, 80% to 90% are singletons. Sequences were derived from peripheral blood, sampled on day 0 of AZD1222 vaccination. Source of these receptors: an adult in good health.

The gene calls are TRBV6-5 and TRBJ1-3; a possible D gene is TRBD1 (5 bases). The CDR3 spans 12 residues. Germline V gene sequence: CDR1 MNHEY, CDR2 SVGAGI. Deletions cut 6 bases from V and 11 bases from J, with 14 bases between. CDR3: CASRGPGQAIYF. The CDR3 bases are TGTGCCAGCAGGGGACCAGGGCAGGCCATATATTTT.

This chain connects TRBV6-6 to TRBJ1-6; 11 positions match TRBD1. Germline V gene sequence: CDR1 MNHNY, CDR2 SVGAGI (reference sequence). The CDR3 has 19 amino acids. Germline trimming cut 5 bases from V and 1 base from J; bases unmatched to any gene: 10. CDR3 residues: CASSPIRDRGYSYNSPLHF. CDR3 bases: TGTGCCAGCAGTCCGATCCGGGACAGGGGGTATTCCTATAATTCACCCCTCCACTTT.

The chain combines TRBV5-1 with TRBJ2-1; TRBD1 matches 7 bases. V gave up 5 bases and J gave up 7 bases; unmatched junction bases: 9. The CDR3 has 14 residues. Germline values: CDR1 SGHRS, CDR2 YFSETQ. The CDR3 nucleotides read TGCGCCAGCAGGCGAGGGGGCGATGGGAATGAGCAGTTCTTC. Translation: CASRRGGDGNEQFF.

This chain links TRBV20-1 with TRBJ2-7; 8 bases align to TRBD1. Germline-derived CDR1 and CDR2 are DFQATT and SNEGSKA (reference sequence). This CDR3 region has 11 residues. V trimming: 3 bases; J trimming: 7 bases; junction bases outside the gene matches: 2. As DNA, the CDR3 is TGCAGTGCTAGCTGGGACAGGGAGCAGTACTTC. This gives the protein CSASWDREQYF.

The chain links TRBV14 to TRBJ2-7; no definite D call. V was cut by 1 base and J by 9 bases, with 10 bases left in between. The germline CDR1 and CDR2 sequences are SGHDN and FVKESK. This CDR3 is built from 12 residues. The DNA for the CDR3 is TGTGCCAGCAGCCAAGTCCAGGTCGCGCAGTACTTC. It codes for CASSQVQVAQYF.

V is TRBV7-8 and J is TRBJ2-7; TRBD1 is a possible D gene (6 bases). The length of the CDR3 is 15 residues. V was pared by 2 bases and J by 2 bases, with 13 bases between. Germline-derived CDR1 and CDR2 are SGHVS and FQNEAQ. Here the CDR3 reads CASSLNPGVAYEQYF. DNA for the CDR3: TGTGCCAGCAGCTTAAATCCAGGGGTGGCCTACGAGCAGTACTTC.

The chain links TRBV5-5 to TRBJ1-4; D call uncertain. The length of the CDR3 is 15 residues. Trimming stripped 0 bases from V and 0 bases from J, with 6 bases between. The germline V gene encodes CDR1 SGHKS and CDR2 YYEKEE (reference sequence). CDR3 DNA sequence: TGTGCCAGCAGCTTGGGGAGTGCAACTAATGAAAAACTGTTTTTT. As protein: CASSLGSATNEKLFF.

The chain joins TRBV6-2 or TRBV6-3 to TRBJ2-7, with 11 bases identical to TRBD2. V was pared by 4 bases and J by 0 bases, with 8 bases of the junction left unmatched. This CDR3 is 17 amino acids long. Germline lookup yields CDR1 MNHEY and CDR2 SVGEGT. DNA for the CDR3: TGTGCCAGCAGTTTTCTAGCGGGAGGTTCCCTCTCCTACGAGCAGTACTTC. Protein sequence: CASSFLAGGSLSYEQYF.

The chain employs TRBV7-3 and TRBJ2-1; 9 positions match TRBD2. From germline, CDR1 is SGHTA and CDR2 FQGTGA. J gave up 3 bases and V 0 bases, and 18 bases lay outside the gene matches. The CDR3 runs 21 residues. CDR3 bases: TGTGCCAGCAGCTTAACGAACCCAGCGGGGGGCACCCTTTACGGCTACAATGAGCAGTTCTTC. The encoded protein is CASSLTNPAGGTLYGYNEQFF.

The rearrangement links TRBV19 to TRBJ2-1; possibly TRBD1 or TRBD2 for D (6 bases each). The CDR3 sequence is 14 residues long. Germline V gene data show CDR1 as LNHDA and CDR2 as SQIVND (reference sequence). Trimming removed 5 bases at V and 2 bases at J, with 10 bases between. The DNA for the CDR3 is TGTGCCAGTAGTGTAAGGGGGGCCTACAATGAGCAGTTCTTC. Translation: CASSVRGAYNEQFF. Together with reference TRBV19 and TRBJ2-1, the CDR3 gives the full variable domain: DGGITQSPKYLFRKEGQNVTLSCEQNLNHDAMYWYRQDPGQGLRLIYYSQIVNDFQKGDIAEGYSVSREKKESFPLTVTSAQKNPTAFYLCASSVRGAYNEQFFGPGTRLTVL.

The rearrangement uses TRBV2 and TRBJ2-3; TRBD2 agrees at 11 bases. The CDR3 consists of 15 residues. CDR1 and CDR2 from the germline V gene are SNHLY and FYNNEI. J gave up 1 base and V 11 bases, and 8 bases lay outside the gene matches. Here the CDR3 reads CARGPLAGGTDTQYF. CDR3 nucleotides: TGTGCCCGTGGTCCACTAGCGGGGGGCACAGATACGCAGTATTTT.

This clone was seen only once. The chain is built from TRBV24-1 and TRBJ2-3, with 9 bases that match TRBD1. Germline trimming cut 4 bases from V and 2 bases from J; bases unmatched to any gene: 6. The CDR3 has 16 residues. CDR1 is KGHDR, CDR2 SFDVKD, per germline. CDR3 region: CATSDPGQGDTDTQYF. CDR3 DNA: TGTGCCACCAGTGACCCGGGACAGGGAGACACAGATACGCAGTATTTT.

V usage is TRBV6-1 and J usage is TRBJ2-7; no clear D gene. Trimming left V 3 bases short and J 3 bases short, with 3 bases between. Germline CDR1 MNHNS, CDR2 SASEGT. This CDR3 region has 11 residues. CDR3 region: CASSENYEQYF. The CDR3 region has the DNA TGTGCCAGCAGTGAGAACTACGAGCAGTACTTC.

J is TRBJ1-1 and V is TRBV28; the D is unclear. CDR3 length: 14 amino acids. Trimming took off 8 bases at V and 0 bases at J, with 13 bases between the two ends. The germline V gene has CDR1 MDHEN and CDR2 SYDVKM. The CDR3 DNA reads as TGTGCCAGCGAAACCGGCCCTTTGAACACTGAAGCTTTCTTT. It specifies CASETGPLNTEAFF.

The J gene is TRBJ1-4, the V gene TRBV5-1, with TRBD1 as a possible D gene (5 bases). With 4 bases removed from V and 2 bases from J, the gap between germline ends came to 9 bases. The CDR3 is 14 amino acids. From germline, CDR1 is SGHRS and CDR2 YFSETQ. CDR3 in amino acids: CASSMWGTNEKLFF. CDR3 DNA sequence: TGCGCCAGCAGCATGTGGGGGACTAATGAAAAACTGTTTTTT.

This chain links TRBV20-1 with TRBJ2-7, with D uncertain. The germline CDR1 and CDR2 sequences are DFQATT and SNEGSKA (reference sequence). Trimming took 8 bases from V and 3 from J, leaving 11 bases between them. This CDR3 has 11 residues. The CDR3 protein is CSPEDGYEQYF. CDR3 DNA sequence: TGCAGTCCCGAGGACGGCTACGAGCAGTACTTC.

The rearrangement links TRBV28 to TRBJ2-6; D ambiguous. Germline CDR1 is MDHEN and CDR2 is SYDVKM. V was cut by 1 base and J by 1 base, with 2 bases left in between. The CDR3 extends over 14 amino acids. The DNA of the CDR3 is TGTGCCAGCAGTTTATCTTCTGGGGCCAACGTCCTGACTTTC. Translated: CASSLSSGANVLTF.

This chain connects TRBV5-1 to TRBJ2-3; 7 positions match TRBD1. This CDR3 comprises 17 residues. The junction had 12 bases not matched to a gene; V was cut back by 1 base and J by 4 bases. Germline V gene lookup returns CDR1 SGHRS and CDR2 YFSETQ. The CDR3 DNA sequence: TGCGCCAGCAGCTTGTTACTACGACAGGGCCTCGCAGATACGCAGTATTTT. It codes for CASSLLLRQGLADTQYF.

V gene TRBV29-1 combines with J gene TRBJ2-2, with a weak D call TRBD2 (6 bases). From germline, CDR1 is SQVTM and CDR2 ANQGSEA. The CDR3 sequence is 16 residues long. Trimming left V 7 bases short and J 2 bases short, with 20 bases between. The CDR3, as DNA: TGCAGCGCATCGGGGCGGGGCAACTCCAACACCGGGGAGCTGTTTTTT. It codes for CSASGRGNSNTGELFF.

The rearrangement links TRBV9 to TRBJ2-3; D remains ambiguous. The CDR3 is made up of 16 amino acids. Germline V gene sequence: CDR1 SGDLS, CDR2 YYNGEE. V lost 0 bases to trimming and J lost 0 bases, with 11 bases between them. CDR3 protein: CASSVDLRLSTDTQYF. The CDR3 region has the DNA TGTGCCAGCAGCGTAGACCTCCGATTAAGCACAGATACGCAGTATTTT.

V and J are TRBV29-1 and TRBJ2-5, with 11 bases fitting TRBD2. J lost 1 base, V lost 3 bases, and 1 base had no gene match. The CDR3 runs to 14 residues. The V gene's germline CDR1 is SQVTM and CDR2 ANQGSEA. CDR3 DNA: TGCAGCGTTGACCTAGCGGGGGGCCAAGAGACCCAGTACTTC. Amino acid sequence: CSVDLAGGQETQYF.

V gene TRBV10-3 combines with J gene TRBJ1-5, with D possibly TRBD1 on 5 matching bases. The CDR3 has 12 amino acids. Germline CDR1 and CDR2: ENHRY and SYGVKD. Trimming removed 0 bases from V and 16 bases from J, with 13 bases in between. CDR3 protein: CAISESSWQGHF. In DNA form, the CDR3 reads TGTGCCATCAGTGAGTCGAGCTGGCAGGGCCATTTT.

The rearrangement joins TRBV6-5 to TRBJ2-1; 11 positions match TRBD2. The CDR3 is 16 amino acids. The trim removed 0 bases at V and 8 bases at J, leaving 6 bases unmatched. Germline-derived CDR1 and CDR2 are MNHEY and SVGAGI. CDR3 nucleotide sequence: TGTGCCAGCAGTTACTCGATACTAGCGGGAGTTGATGAGCAGTTCTTC. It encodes CASSYSILAGVDEQFF.

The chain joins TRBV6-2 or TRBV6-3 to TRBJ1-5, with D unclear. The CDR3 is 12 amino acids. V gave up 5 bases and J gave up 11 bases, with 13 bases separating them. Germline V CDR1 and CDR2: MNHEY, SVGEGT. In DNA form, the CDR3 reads TGTGCCAGCAGTCCGATTAACGCGACCCAGCATTTT. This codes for CASSPINATQHF.

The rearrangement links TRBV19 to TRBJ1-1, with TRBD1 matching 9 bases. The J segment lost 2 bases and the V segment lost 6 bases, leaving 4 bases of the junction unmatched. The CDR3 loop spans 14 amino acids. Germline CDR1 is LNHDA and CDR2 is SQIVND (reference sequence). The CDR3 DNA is TGTGCCAGTAGGCGGGACAGGGATAACACTGAAGCTTTCTTT. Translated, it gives CASRRDRDNTEAFF.

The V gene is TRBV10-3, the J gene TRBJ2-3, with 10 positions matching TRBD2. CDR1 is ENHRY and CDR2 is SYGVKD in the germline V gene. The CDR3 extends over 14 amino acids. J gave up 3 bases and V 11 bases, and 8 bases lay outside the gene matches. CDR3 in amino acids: CAVAASGGTDTQYF. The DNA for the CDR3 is TGTGCCGTGGCCGCTAGCGGGGGAACAGATACGCAGTATTTT.

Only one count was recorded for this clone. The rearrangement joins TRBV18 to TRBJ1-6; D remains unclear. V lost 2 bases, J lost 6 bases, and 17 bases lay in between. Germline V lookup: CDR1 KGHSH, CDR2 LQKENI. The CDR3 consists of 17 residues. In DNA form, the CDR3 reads TGTGCCAGCTCACCATTGCGCCATACTGAGGTTAATTCACCCCTCCACTTT. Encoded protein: CASSPLRHTEVNSPLHF.

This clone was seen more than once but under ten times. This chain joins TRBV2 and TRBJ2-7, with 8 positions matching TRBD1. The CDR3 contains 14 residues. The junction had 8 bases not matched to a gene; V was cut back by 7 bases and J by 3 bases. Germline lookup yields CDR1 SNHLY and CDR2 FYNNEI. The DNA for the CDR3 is TGTGCCAGCAAGCCCGGGACAGGAGACTACGAGCAGTACTTC. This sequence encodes CASKPGTGDYEQYF. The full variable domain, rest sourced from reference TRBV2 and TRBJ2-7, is EPEVTQTPSHQVTQMGQEVILRCVPISNHLYFYWYRQILGQKVEFLVSFYNNEISEKSEIFDDQFSVERPDGSNFTLKIRSTKLEDSAMYFCASKPGTGDYEQYFGPGTRLTVT.

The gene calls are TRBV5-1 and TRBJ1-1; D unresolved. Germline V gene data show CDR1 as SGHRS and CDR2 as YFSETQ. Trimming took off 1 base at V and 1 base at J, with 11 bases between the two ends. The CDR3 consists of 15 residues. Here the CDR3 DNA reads TGCGCCAGCAGCTTGTCAGCTTCGGGGAACACTGAAGCTTTCTTT. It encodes CASSLSASGNTEAFF.

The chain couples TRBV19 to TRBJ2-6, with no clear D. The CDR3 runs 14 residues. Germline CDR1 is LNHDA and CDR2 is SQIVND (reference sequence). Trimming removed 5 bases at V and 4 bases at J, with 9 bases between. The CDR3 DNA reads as TGTGCCAGTAGTGAGGTGTGGGGGGCCAACGTCCTGACTTTC. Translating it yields CASSEVWGANVLTF. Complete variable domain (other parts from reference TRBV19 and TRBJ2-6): DGGITQSPKYLFRKEGQNVTLSCEQNLNHDAMYWYRQDPGQGLRLIYYSQIVNDFQKGDIAEGYSVSREKKESFPLTVTSAQKNPTAFYLCASSEVWGANVLTFGAGSRLTVL.